These 17 T cell receptor beta chains came from one sample sequenced in a study of radiotherapy plus CTLA-4 blockade in lung cancer. Measured with immunoSEQ multiplex PCR; TCRdb has only the in-frame clones, and not every one. The repertoire includes 45,000 or so clones, around 76% of them detected once, and under 9.5% sits in the top ten. The material sequenced was peripheral blood, taken from a patient treated with radiotherapy plus ipilimumab. All receptors derive from a human donor with non-small cell lung cancer who had stable disease on radiotherapy plus ipilimumab.

The chain links TRBV7-2 to TRBJ2-7, with D tentatively TRBD2 (5 bases). CDR1 SGHTA and CDR2 FQGNSA come from the germline V gene. The CDR3 consists of 14 residues. Trimming removed 3 bases at V and 2 bases at J, with 11 bases between. The chain's CDR3 is CASSFGTGAYEQYF. Written as DNA, the CDR3 is TGTGCCAGCAGCTTCGGTACCGGGGCCTACGAGCAGTACTTC.

This clone was found a few times. The J gene is TRBJ1-2, the V gene TRBV19; possible D gene TRBD1, 6 bases. The CDR3 runs to 14 residues. Germline V CDR1 and CDR2: LNHDA, SQIVND (reference sequence). V was trimmed by 9 bases and J by 2 bases, leaving 16 bases between them. The DNA of the CDR3 is TGTGCCAGCGGCAATGGACAGCGAAACTATGGCTACACCTTC. Translated: CASGNGQRNYGYTF.

The rearrangement uses TRBV11-1 and TRBJ2-1; 10 nucleotides agree with TRBD1. Germline CDR1 reads SGHAT; CDR2 reads FQDESV (reference sequence). The trim removed 5 bases at V and 4 bases at J, leaving 11 bases unmatched. The CDR3 has 17 amino acids. The CDR3: CASSPLSGQGVYNEQFF. In nucleotides, the CDR3 is TGTGCCAGCAGCCCCCTATCCGGACAGGGGGTTTACAATGAGCAGTTCTTC.

The chain has TRBV10-3 and TRBJ1-4, with D perhaps TRBD1 (5 bases). This CDR3 region has 14 residues. V was pared by 6 bases and J by 8 bases, with 16 bases between. CDR1 is ENHRY and CDR2 is SYGVKD in the germline V gene. CDR3 region: CAIRRGNSGEKLFF. CDR3 nucleotide sequence: TGTGCCATCAGAAGGGGTAATTCGGGCGAAAAACTGTTTTTT.

This clone is a singleton in its sample. The CDR3 spells CASSQDGGLGITEAFF. In DNA, the CDR3 is TGCGCCAGCAGCCAAGATGGGGGGCTTGGGATCACTGAAGCTTTCTTT. This chain links TRBV4-1 with TRBJ1-1; TRBD1 might be the D (6 bases). The germline V and J ends were trimmed by 0 bases and 4 bases, with 15 bases remaining between them. There are 16 residues in the CDR3. CDR1 is MGHRA and CDR2 is YSYEKL in the germline V gene.

The rearrangement joins TRBV29-1 to TRBJ1-5; D gene uncertain. CDR1 and CDR2 from the germline V gene are SQVTM and ANQGSEA. The CDR3 has 13 residues. Trimming pared 3 bases from V and 6 bases from J, leaving 12 bases between. CDR3 sequence: CSVELDLGQPQHF. CDR3 sequence (DNA): TGCAGCGTTGAGCTGGATCTGGGTCAGCCCCAGCATTTT.

The CDR3 DNA follows: TGCGCCAGCAGCACAACTTCAGGGGTTCGGACTGAAGCTTTCTTT. This translates into CASSTTSGVRTEAFF. The chain employs TRBV5-1 and TRBJ1-1; a possible D gene is TRBD1 (6 bases). V lost 4 bases and J 5 bases, leaving 18 bases between the germline ends. Germline CDR1 reads SGHRS; CDR2 reads YFSETQ. This CDR3 is 15 amino acids long.

J is TRBJ2-3 and V is TRBV6-5; TRBD2 aligns across 7 bases. The CDR3 is 16 amino acids. Unmatched junction bases numbered 9, after V lost 4 bases and J lost 2 bases. CDR1 MNHEY and CDR2 SVGAGI come from the germline V gene. CDR3 sequence (DNA): TGTGCCAGCAGTTTACTGGCGGGGGAAATCACAGATACGCAGTATTTT. The encoded protein is CASSLLAGEITDTQYF.

The chain joins TRBV29-1 to TRBJ1-3; D call uncertain. This CDR3 has 15 amino acids. Trimming cost V 4 bases and J 0 bases, with 13 bases left between them. Germline V CDR1 and CDR2: SQVTM, ANQGSEA. The CDR3 DNA reads TGCAGCGTTGCGACGACCCTGAGCTCTGGAAACACCATATATTTT. The encoded protein is CSVATTLSSGNTIYF.

This clone was observed a handful of times. The chain links TRBV5-4 to TRBJ1-1; no clear D. The V gene lost 4 bases and the J gene lost 1 base, with 8 bases spanning the gap. This CDR3 comprises 13 residues. Germline V lookup: CDR1 SGHNT, CDR2 YYREEE (reference sequence). The CDR3: CASSPRGNTEAFF. CDR3 DNA: TGTGCCAGCAGCCCTCGGGGGAACACTGAAGCTTTCTTT.

The table lists this clone with a few counts. The chain joins TRBV4-3 to TRBJ1-2; TRBD1 might be the D (5 bases). Per germline, CDR1 LGHNA and CDR2 YSLEER. This CDR3 has 13 amino acids. With 0 bases removed from V and 4 bases from J, the gap between germline ends came to 6 bases. This CDR3 reads CASSQDGTYGYTF. CDR3 DNA sequence: TGCGCCAGCAGCCAAGATGGGACCTATGGCTACACCTTC.

The genes are TRBV11-2 and TRBJ1-2; a weak D match, TRBD1 (5 bases). Germline V gene sequence: CDR1 SGHAT, CDR2 FQNNGV. CDR3 length equals 13 residues. Trimming took 5 bases from V and 8 from J, leaving 15 bases between them. The CDR3 DNA follows: TGTGCCAGCAGCCCCGGAGGGGCACGAGGCTACACCTTC. It translates to CASSPGGARGYTF. Looking up the rest from reference TRBV11-2 and TRBJ1-2 gives the full variable domain: EAGVAQSPRYKIIEKRQSVAFWCNPISGHATLYWYQQILGQGPKLLIQFQNNGVVDDSQLPKDRFSAERLKGVDSTLKIQPAKLEDSAVYLCASSPGGARGYTFGSGTRLTVV.

The J gene is TRBJ1-2, the V gene TRBV19, with D uncertain. Germline CDR1 LNHDA, CDR2 SQIVND (reference sequence). Trimming shortened V by 3 bases and J by 0 bases, and 8 bases separated the two germline ends. This CDR3 is built from 14 residues. CDR3 nucleotide sequence: TGTGCCAGTAGTATTACTGGCCCTAACTATGGCTACACCTTC. Its translation is CASSITGPNYGYTF.

V and J are TRBV30 and TRBJ2-5; TRBD2 matches at 14 bases. Germline CDR1 GTSNPN, CDR2 SVGIG (reference sequence). After removal of 1 base from V and 5 bases from J, the junction contained 6 bases not matched to a gene. CDR3 size: 16 residues. CDR3 residues: CAWSGTSGGPGETQYF. The DNA of the CDR3 is TGTGCCTGGAGTGGGACTAGCGGGGGGCCAGGGGAGACCCAGTACTTC.

CDR3 protein: CASSPWTPSGNTIYF. CDR3 DNA sequence: TGTGCCAGCAGTCCGTGGACACCCTCTGGAAACACCATATATTTT. The V gene is TRBV27, the J gene TRBJ1-3; D may be TRBD1 (5 bases). Germline CDR1 and CDR2: MNHEY and SMNVEV (reference sequence). The V gene lost 5 bases and the J gene lost 0 bases, with 11 bases spanning the gap. CDR3 length equals 15 residues.

J is TRBJ1-5 and V is TRBV6-1; D is unclear. The CDR3 runs 17 residues. Germline V CDR1 and CDR2: MNHNS, SASEGT. V was cut by 4 bases and J by 1 base, with 17 bases left in between. The CDR3 nucleotides read TGTGCCAGCAGTGCCCGGCCGTGGGGTTTCAGCAATCAGCCCCAGCATTTT. Amino acids: CASSARPWGFSNQPQHF.

This chain connects TRBV18 to TRBJ2-7, with 11 bases identical to TRBD1. This CDR3 comprises 16 residues. Germline assignment: CDR1 KGHSH and CDR2 LQKENI. The trim removed 2 bases at V and 5 bases at J, leaving 8 bases unmatched. CDR3 bases: TGTGCCAGCTCACCAAGGGGACAGGGGGTCGGGAACGAGCAGTACTTC. It yields the protein CASSPRGQGVGNEQYF.